This TCR beta chain came from a study of T-cell reconstitution after alpha-beta-depleted transplantation in children. Whole-study results and caveats: At one year after transplant, newly produced T cells mostly accounted for T-cell counts and diversity. Where some patients showed high TCRbeta diversity at day 60, it came from recipient T cells and thymic progenitors that had survived.

Library preparation (for TCRbeta) was performed with unique molecular identifiers. In TCRdb, the PCR reads were re-called with MiXCR into one record per CDR3 protein. The sample lists some 200,000 distinct CDR3 sequences; around 9.2% were seen once. The CDR3 is 15 amino acids. V dropped 0 bases and J dropped 7 bases, with 13 bases sitting between them. Per the germline V gene, CDR1 is DFQATT and CDR2 is SNEGSKA (reference sequence). This clonotype appeared a few times. Its antigen is unknown. The chain joins TRBV20-1 to TRBJ1-6; TRBD1 is a possible D gene (6 bases). The sequencing used PBMCs, mostly from graft donor cells, collected 360 days after TCRalphabeta/CD19-depleted stem cell transplant. This TCR came from a male patient aged 2 to 10 who had a stem cell transplant for acute myeloid leukemia, so the T cells may come from the graft donor. This CDR3 is CSARDQGTINSPLHF. The CDR3 coding sequence is TGCAGTGCTAGAGATCAGGGGACAATCAATTCACCCCTCCACTTT.